The 15 T cell receptor beta chains in this list originate from one sample, sequenced in a study of CD8+ T cells in alopecia areata (dated by TCRdb to the late 2010s). Preparation of the library involved the immunoSEQ multiplex PCR assay. For TCR sequencing, RNA was extracted from every sample and reverse transcribed into cDNA to serve as template. TCRdb obtained this table from immuneACCESS and retained in-frame rearrangements with V and J assigned. These tables miss some clones; where compared with another copy, unresolved V genes account for less than half of the shortfall, and the remainder is unexplained. The sample records about 150,000 clones, about 54% of which are singletons. The top ten clones comprise 4.8% of the sample. The sequencing input was CD4+ T cells sorted from blood. Every receptor here comes from a human donor in good health.

The V gene is TRBV29-1, the J gene TRBJ2-5, with TRBD2 identical over 8 bases. Germline V gene lookup returns CDR1 SQVTM and CDR2 ANQGSEA. The CDR3 contains 13 residues. V was clipped by 3 bases and J by 3 bases; unmatched bases: 3. The CDR3 here is CSVDSGIEETQYF. The CDR3 DNA sequence: TGCAGCGTTGATAGCGGGATCGAAGAGACCCAGTACTTC.

The V gene is TRBV7-2, the J gene TRBJ2-5; the match to TRBD2 covers 11 bases. The CDR3 has 16 residues. Germline CDR1 SGHTA, CDR2 FQGNSA. V lost 5 bases, J lost 5 bases, and 10 bases stayed unmatched. The CDR3 here is CASSPGLAVGRETQYF. CDR3 nucleotides: TGTGCCAGCAGCCCGGGACTAGCGGTCGGGAGGGAGACCCAGTACTTC.

This clone showed up just once. The CDR3 sequence is CASSSSGWFPAGGPGNEQFF. CDR3 bases: TGTGCCAGCAGCTCTAGTGGGTGGTTTCCAGCGGGAGGGCCGGGAAATGAGCAGTTCTTC. The genes are TRBV9 and TRBJ2-1; TRBD2 matches at 10 bases. With V trimmed by 4 bases and J by 7 bases, 23 bases remained unmatched. The germline V gene has CDR1 SGDLS and CDR2 YYNGEE. The CDR3 runs 20 residues.

V and J are TRBV5-1 and TRBJ2-2; D might be TRBD1 (6 bases). The CDR3 runs to 14 residues. V lost 5 bases and J lost 4, with 12 bases in between. CDR1 is SGHRS, CDR2 YFSETQ, per germline. The CDR3 DNA reads TGCGCCAGCAGGCTGGCAGGGGTCACCGGGGAGCTGTTTTTT. Translation: CASRLAGVTGELFF.

The chain combines TRBV29-1 with TRBJ2-1, with 14 bases that match TRBD2. The germline gives CDR1 SQVTM, CDR2 ANQGSEA. The CDR3 has 16 amino acids. V was clipped by 2 bases and J by 9 bases; unmatched bases: 9. This chain's CDR3 is CSVEKGGLAGVSEQFF. The DNA of the CDR3 is TGCAGCGTTGAAAAAGGGGGACTAGCGGGAGTCAGTGAGCAGTTCTTC.

V usage is TRBV4-1 and J usage is TRBJ2-1, with a possible D match to TRBD2 (6 bases). Trimming left V 1 base short and J 4 bases short, with 17 bases between. Germline CDR1 MGHRA, CDR2 YSYEKL. The CDR3 sequence is 17 residues long. CDR3 in amino acids: CASSQVEFGSGYNEQFF. The DNA for the CDR3 is TGCGCCAGCAGCCAAGTTGAGTTCGGAAGCGGGTACAATGAGCAGTTCTTC.

The rearrangement joins TRBV29-1 to TRBJ1-4; tentatively, D is TRBD1 (5 bases). The germline gives CDR1 SQVTM, CDR2 ANQGSEA. The CDR3 length is 17 residues. V lost 1 base, J lost 1 base, and 16 bases lay in between. This CDR3 is CSVEVGQGGGTNEKLFF. The CDR3 DNA reads TGCAGCGTTGAAGTCGGCCAGGGCGGAGGAACTAATGAAAAACTGTTTTTT.

This chain uses TRBV18 with TRBJ1-2, with 8 bases identical to TRBD1. This CDR3 has 14 residues. CDR1 KGHSH and CDR2 LQKENI come from the germline V gene. V lost 3 bases to trimming and J lost 3 bases; unmatched junction nucleotides: 3. In DNA, the CDR3 is TGTGCCAGCTCACCTCAGGGGGCTGACTATGGCTACACCTTC. The encoded protein is CASSPQGADYGYTF.

The chain joins TRBV7-3 to TRBJ1-2, with D perhaps TRBD1 (5 bases). The CDR3 loop spans 13 amino acids. Trimming stripped 6 bases from V and 5 bases from J, with 13 bases between. The germline gives CDR1 SGHTA, CDR2 FQGTGA. The DNA of the CDR3 is TGTGCCAGCAGTCCTGGGACGGAGTATGGCTACACCTTC. Protein: CASSPGTEYGYTF.

Points on this clone: No conserved phenylalanine or tryptophan is present at the end of the CDR3, so a read error is the likely explanation. The V and J genes are TRBV27 and TRBJ1-6, with a weak D call TRBD1 (6 bases). The germline CDR1 and CDR2 sequences are MNHEY and SMNVEV (reference sequence). V gave up 5 bases and J gave up 7 bases, with 12 bases separating them. This CDR3 spans 14 amino acids. The CDR3 nucleotides are TGTGCCAGCAGTCAAGACAGGCTAAATTCACCCCTCCACCTT. As protein: CASSQDRLNSPLHL.

The sample holds a few counts of this clone. The chain combines TRBV12-5 with TRBJ2-2; D is uncertain. The CDR3 covers 12 residues. Germline V CDR1 and CDR2: LGHNT, FRNRAP. Trimming took 0 bases from V and 6 from J, leaving 2 bases between them. Here the CDR3 reads CASGLVAGELFF. The DNA for the CDR3 is TGTGCTAGTGGTTTGGTAGCCGGGGAGCTGTTTTTT.

The chain is built from TRBV9 and TRBJ2-3, with a possible D match to TRBD2 (5 bases). Germline CDR1 and CDR2: SGDLS and YYNGEE. This CDR3 region has 15 residues. V lost 0 bases and J lost 0, with 8 bases in between. The CDR3 DNA reads as TGTGCCAGCAGCGTAGTAGGCGGGAGCACAGATACGCAGTATTTT. Residues: CASSVVGGSTDTQYF.

For this clone: The same CDR3 arises from other DNA sequences in this sample as well. The chain employs TRBV7-2 and TRBJ2-6; TRBD1 matches 9 bases. With V trimmed by 3 bases and J by 0 bases, 3 bases remained unmatched. The CDR3 spans 17 residues. Germline V gene lookup returns CDR1 SGHTA and CDR2 FQGNSA. CDR3 DNA sequence: TGTGCCAGCAGCTTGGGACAGGGAAGCTCTGGGGCCAACGTCCTGACTTTC. Its protein is CASSLGQGSSGANVLTF. The full variable domain, rest sourced from reference TRBV7-2 and TRBJ2-6, is GAGVSQSPSNKVTEKGKDVELRCDPISGHTALYWYRQSLGQGLEFLIYFQGNSAPDKSGLPSDRFSAERTGGSVSTLTIQRTQQEDSAVYLCASSLGQGSSGANVLTFGAGSRLTVL.

The gene calls are TRBV10-3 and TRBJ1-1; D may be TRBD1 (5 bases). Germline-derived CDR1 and CDR2 are ENHRY and SYGVKD. The CDR3 totals 12 residues. V was trimmed by 3 bases and J by 6 bases, leaving 8 bases between them. This CDR3 is CAISDRVSEAFF. The CDR3 coding sequence is TGTGCCATCAGTGACAGGGTCTCTGAAGCTTTCTTT.

CDR3 loop: CASSLQGWKETQYF. In DNA, the CDR3 is TGTGCCAGCAGTCTACAGGGGTGGAAGGAGACCCAGTACTTC. The V call is TRBV27, the J call TRBJ2-5, with 7 bases that match TRBD1. V was pared by 5 bases and J by 5 bases, with 8 bases of the junction left unmatched. CDR1 is MNHEY and CDR2 is SMNVEV in the germline V gene (reference sequence). The CDR3 loop spans 14 amino acids.